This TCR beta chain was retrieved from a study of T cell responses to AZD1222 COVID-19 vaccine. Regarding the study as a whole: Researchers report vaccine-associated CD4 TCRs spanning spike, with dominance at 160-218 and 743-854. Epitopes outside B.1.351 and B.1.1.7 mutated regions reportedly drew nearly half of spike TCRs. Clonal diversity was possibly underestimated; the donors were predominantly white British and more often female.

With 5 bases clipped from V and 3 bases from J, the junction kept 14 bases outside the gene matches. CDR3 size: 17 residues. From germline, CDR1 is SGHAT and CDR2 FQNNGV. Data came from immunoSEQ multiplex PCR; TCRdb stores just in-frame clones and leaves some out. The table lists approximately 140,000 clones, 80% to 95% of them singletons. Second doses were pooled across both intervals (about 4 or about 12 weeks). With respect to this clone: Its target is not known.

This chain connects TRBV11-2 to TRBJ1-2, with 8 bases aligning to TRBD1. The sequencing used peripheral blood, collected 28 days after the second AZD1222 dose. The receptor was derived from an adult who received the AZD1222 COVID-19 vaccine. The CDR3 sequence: CASSPGQGVLRDYGYTF. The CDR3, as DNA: TGTGCCAGCAGCCCCGGACAGGGCGTCTTGAGAGACTATGGCTACACCTTC.